Here is one T cell receptor beta chain with its context. Its antigen remains undetermined. Base qualities are not at hand, and no much larger clone is one base apart. The data belong to a study of T cell responses to AZD1222 COVID-19 vaccine (dated by TCRdb to about 2021). With respect to the entire study: TCR sequencing was performed for 230 to 250 trial participants, of whom about 200 were given two doses of AZD1222 and around 25 were given two doses of MenACWY control vaccine. Trial participants were enrolled by age into 18-55, 56-69 and 70-plus year subgroups, with roughly 160, 29 and 62 TCR-sequenced participants respectively.

Findings and caveats that apply to the study as a whole: Because no day 14 peak-response samples were available, the repertoires could be characterized only after the peak T cell response. The whole spike protein was spanned by vaccine-associated CD4 TCRs, and dominant responses were seen in regions 160-218 and 743-854. The 56-69-year group was small, and its depth increase did not reach significance, likely because of low power. After two AZD1222 doses, spike-specific TCR breadth and depth were significantly higher than at day 0 and than in MenACWY recipients. Nearly half of unique spike-specific TCRs reportedly recognized epitopes outside regions mutated in the B.1.351 and B.1.1.7 variants. Participants were mostly white British, with more females than males. The authors suggested clonal diversity may have been underestimated. Conclusions about previously exposed vaccinees were limited because only six AZD1222 recipients were SARS-CoV-2 seropositive at baseline.

What the time point label conveys for this sample: baseline before first vaccination. What the treatment or condition label conveys for this sample: meningococcal conjugate vaccine given as trial control. Vaccinee samples came from UK trials COV001 and COV002, including a single-blind randomized controlled phase 2/3 trial of AZD1222 (ChAdOx1 nCoV-19) in healthy adults. Trial participant PBMC samples were collected at day 0 and day 28 after the second dose for TCRbeta chain sequencing. The germline V gene sets CDR1 to SGHVS and CDR2 to FQNEAQ. A distance of 23 bases separates the germline ends of V and J, which lose 5 bases and 4 bases respectively. Including the terminal cysteine and phenylalanine, the CDR3 comprises 17 residues. Left in the record is the CDR3 DNA by itself, 51 bases read in frame from the first base. The CDR3 regions of human TCRbeta chains were analyzed by immunosequencing. Under the source paper's analysis protocol: Repertoire TCRs were matched against a reference library of SARS-CoV-2-specific TCRs generated with the MIRA antigen-specificity platform. Breadth was defined as the fraction of unique TCRs that were SARS-CoV-2-associated, and depth was defined as the fraction of total T cells that were SARS-CoV-2-associated. Each spike-specific TCR was assigned to its reactive spike region and to a CD4 or CD8 class using the MIRA data. Log10-transformed breadth and depth values were compared by one-way ANOVA with Sidak's multiple comparisons tests. In its TCRdb copy, this immuneACCESS table keeps in-frame sequences only and misses some clones. Where compared with another copy, unresolved V genes explain less than half of these, and the others have no known cause. For V, J and clone size, that table is used; D and trimming come from the DNA. Here the sample has 120,000 or so clones; about nine tenths occur a single time. About 4.2% of the sample goes to the ten largest clones.

This receptor was obtained from an adult in good health. This chain is built from TRBV7-8 and TRBJ1-2, with no D gene named confidently. Material: peripheral blood, obtained on day 0 of MenACWY control vaccination. The CDR3 in this case is CASSTHSGRLNSYGYTF. The nucleotides read TGTGCCAGCAGCACGCATTCCGGCCGGCTTAACTCCTATGGCTACACCTTC.